The T cell receptor beta chain under discussion was sequenced for a study of OX40 agonist ivuxolimab in advanced cancers. Germline loops: CDR1 LNHDA, CDR2 SQIVND (reference sequence). CDR3 length: 16 residues. V lost 3 bases, J lost 10 bases, and 15 bases stayed unmatched. The table came from immunoSEQ multiplex PCR; TCRdb's copy has only in-frame clones and leaves some out. Counted here are about 58,000 clones, about 86% occurring once; the ten biggest clones make up more than 0.9%. The chain employs TRBV19 and TRBJ2-1; 7 nucleotides agree with TRBD2. This clonotype was sampled from an adult with an advanced solid tumor such as melanoma, head and neck, liver or kidney cancer. Sequencing used CD4+ or CD8+ T cells sorted from blood, obtained in a trial of the OX40 agonist ivuxolimab. The CDR3 sequence is CASSIGSGGRSGEQFF. As DNA, the CDR3 is TGTGCCAGTAGTATCGGATCGGGGGGACGATCCGGGGAGCAGTTCTTC.